This T cell receptor (beta chain) comes out of a study of persistence of HIV-infected CD4 T cells (dated by TCRdb to 2019 to 2021). Background for the entire study: The study isolated CMV- and HIV-1 Gag-responding CD4+ T cells from ART-treated individuals to examine antigen-driven clonal expansion of HIV-1-infected cells. The median time the participants had spent on suppressive ART was eight to nine years. Peripheral blood samples of up to roughly 200 mL were collected at multiple time points, except for two participants, who underwent leukapheresis at a single time point. The clonality of all cells in each sorted population was measured by TCRbeta sequencing, and the clonality of infected cells was measured by proviral sequencing. In the cross-participant TCR cluster analysis, about 8 participants were included for CMV and 7 participants were included for Gag. Overall study results and their limits: Significantly lower TCRbeta richness was observed in CMV- and Gag-responding cells than in anti-CD3/anti-CD28-responding cells, and higher oligoclonality was observed in CMV-responding cells than in CD3/CD28-stimulated and Gag-responding cells. A correlation was observed between TCR oligoclonality and proviral oligoclonality within the same sorted populations. Bulk TCR analyses could not be restricted to the rare CMV-responding cells that actually carried HIV-1 proviruses. Only a small number of individuals took part in the study, and only a limited range of antigens was tested. Enrichment of degenerate expanded CDR3beta sequences was found in antigen-responding cells, suggesting convergent selection of CD4+ responses to CMV and Gag.

TCRbeta repertoires were sequenced from genomic DNA with the immunoSEQ hsTCRB assay version 4 in survey mode. Genomic DNA was diluted to 8.5 to 10 ng/uL, and up to about 1 ug per sample was used for TCRbeta sequencing. Under the source paper's analysis protocol: TCRbeta data analysis was done in ImmunoSeq Analyzer 3.0, and diversity was calculated on productive nucleotide rearrangements. The improved Chao index was used to estimate lower-bound TCR diversity, and the Gini coefficient was used to estimate clonality using the Immunarch R package. Different nucleotide rearrangements encoding the same CDR3beta amino acid sequence were counted as distinct clonotypes. TCRbeta sequences significantly enriched in antigen-responding cells relative to anti-CD3/anti-CD28-activated cells were identified by differential abundance analysis. GLIPH2 grouped TCRs by predicted peptide-MHC specificity, both within each participant and across combined participant data sets. The table comes from immuneACCESS by way of TCRdb, which keeps in-frame sequences with V and J called. Part of the clones is missing from these tables; in studies checked, under half for an unresolved V gene and the rest for unknown reasons. The DNA was the basis for D and trimming; V, J and clone size are from that table. The sample yields 48,000 or so clones; 75% to 85% were counted once. The top ten clonotypes cover about 3% of the sample.

Turning to this clone: Its antigen is still unknown. Base-call qualities are not available, and no considerably larger clone is one nucleotide away.

V loses 0 bases of germline sequence and J loses 5 bases, and the interval between the two ends is 7 bases. In the germline V gene, CDR1 corresponds to MNHEY and CDR2 to SVGAGI. Spanning cysteine to phenylalanine, the CDR3 consists of 14 amino acids. Only the CDR3 DNA stays, 42 bases, in frame from base 1. This specimen's treatment or condition label, interpreted: suppressive antiretroviral therapy. Cells were stimulated with lysates of CMV-infected fibroblasts at roughly 9.2 ug/mL. Memory CD4+ T cells that did not respond, being CD40L-negative, CD69-negative and CD45RO-high, were sorted as memory populations depleted of antigen-responding cells. Participants were HIV-1-infected adults who started suppressive ART during chronic infection. For at least 4 years, the participants' plasma HIV-1 RNA had been undetectable, below 50 copies/mL. To be included, a participant needed positive CMV serology and a CD4+ T cell count above 400 cells/uL. Before stimulation, PBMCs were isolated using density centrifugation and depleted of CD8+ T cells. For about 20 hours, CD8-depleted PBMCs were stimulated with anti-CD28/CD49d costimulation, a CD40-blocking antibody, and enfuvirtide, which was added to prevent new infections. Cells were sorted on a Beckman Coulter MoFlo Legacy or XDP sorter, with propidium iodide excluding dead cells. The QIAamp DNA Mini Kit was used for genomic DNA extraction from samples above one million cells, and the Quick-DNA Microprep Kit was used otherwise.

The sample was CD4+ T cells sorted from PBMCs after roughly 18-hour stimulation, taken from a patient who received antiretroviral therapy. What this sample's cell subset or site label stands for: CD40L-CD69- CD45RO-high memory CD4 T cells not responding to CMV lysate. The receptor's source is an adult man with HIV who was CMV-seropositive. The chain was built from TRBV6-5 and TRBJ1-4; confidence is insufficient to name the D gene. The bases read TGTGCCAGCAGTTACTCTCGATCAAATGAAAAACTGTTTTTT. It codes for CASSYSRSNEKLFF.